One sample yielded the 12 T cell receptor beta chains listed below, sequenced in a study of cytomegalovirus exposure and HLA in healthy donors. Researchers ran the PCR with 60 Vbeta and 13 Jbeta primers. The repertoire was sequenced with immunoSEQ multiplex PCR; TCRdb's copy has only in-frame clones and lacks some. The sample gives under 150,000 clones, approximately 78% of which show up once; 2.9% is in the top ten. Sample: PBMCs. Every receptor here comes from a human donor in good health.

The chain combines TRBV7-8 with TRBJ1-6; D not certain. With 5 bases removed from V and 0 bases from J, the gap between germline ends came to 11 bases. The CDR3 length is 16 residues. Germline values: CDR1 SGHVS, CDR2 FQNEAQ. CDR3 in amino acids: CASSPFGNSYNSPLHF. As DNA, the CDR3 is TGTGCCAGCAGCCCGTTTGGCAACTCCTATAATTCACCCCTCCACTTT.

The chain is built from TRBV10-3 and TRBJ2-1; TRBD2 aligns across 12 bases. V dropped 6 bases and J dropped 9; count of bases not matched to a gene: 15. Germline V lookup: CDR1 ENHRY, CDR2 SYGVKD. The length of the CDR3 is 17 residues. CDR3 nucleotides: TGTGCCATCAGCGAGAGACTAGCGGGGGCCCCGAGAAGTGAGCAGTTCTTC. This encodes CAISERLAGAPRSEQFF.

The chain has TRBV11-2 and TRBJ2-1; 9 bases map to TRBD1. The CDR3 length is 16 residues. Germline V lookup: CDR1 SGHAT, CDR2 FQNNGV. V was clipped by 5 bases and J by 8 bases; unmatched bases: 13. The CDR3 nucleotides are TGTGCCAGCAGCACACTGAACCGGGACAGGGCCCATGAGCAGTTCTTC. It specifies CASSTLNRDRAHEQFF.

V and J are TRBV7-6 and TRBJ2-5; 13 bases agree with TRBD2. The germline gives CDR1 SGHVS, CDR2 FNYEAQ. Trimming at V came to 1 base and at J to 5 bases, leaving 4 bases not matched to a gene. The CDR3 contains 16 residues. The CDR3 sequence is CASSLEGTSGVETQYF. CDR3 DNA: TGTGCCAGCAGCTTAGAGGGGACTAGCGGGGTTGAGACCCAGTACTTC.

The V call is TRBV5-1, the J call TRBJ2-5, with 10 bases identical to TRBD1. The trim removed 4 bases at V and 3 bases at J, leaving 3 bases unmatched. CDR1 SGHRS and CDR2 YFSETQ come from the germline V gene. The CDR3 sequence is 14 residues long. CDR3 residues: CASSLGQGKETQYF. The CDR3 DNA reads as TGCGCCAGCAGCCTGGGACAGGGGAAAGAGACCCAGTACTTC.

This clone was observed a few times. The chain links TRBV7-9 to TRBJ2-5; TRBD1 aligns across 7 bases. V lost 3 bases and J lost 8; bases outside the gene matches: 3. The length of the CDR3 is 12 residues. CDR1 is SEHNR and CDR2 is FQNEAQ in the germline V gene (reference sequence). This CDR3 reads CASSFPGGTQYF. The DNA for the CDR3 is TGTGCCAGCAGCTTCCCAGGGGGAACCCAGTACTTC. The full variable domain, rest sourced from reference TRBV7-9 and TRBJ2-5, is DTGVSQNPRHKITKRGQNVTFRCDPISEHNRLYWYRQTLGQGPEFLTYFQNEAQLEKSRLLSDRFSAERPKGSFSTLEIQRTEQGDSAMYLCASSFPGGTQYFGPGTRLLVL.

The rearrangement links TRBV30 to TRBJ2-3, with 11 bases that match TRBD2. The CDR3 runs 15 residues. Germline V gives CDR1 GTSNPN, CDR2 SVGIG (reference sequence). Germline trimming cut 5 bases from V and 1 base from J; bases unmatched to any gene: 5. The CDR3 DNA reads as TGTGCCTGGCGACTAGCGGGGCTCGGCACAGATACGCAGTATTTT. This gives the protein CAWRLAGLGTDTQYF.

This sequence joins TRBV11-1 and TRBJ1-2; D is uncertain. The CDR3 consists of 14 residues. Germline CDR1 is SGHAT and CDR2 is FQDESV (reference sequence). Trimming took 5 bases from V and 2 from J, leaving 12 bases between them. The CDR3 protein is CASSTNTGNYGYTF. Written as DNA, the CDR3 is TGTGCCAGCAGCACAAACACGGGAAACTATGGCTACACCTTC.

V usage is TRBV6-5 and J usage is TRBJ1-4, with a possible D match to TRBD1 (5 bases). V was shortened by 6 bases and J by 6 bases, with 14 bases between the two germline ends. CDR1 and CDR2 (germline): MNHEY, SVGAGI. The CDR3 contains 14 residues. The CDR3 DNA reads TGTGCCAGCAGCCACCGGGGGTCTGATGAAAAACTGTTTTTT. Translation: CASSHRGSDEKLFF.

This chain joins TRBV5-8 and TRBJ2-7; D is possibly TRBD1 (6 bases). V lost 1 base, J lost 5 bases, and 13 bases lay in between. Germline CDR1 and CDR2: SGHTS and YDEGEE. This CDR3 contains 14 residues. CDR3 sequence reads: CASSLSAGAHEQYF. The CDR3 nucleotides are TGTGCCAGCAGCTTGTCGGCAGGGGCTCACGAGCAGTACTTC.

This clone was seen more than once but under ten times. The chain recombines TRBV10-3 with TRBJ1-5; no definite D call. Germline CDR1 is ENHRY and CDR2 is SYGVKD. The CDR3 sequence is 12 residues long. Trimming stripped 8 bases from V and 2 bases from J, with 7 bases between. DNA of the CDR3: TGTGCCATCGCGGATGGCAATCAGCCCCAGCATTTT. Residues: CAIADGNQPQHF.

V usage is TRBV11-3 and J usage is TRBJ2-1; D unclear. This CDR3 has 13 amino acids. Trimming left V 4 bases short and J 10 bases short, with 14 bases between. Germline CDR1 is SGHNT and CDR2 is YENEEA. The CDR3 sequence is CASSSLTGPEQFF. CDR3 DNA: TGTGCCAGCAGCTCCTTGACTGGCCCGGAGCAGTTCTTC.